This T cell receptor beta chain was recorded in a study of T cell repertoires in cytomegalovirus infection (dated by TCRdb to the late 2010s). Regarding the complete study: Because public TCR beta signatures pointed to carriage of CMV infection together with the matching HLA type, the HLA type of each donor mattered for the analysis. Study-wide conclusions, independent of this receptor: In the ex vivo response, HLA-C-restricted CMV-specific TCR beta clonotypes were dominant, and in two of eight donors the single most frequent clonotype came from this HLA-C-restricted group. In both this cohort and an independent roughly 350-donor cohort, the cumulative frequency of public TCR beta family members distinguished carriers of CMV infection plus the relevant HLA type.

The run used an Illumina HiSeq 1500. The public reads were reanalyzed by TCRdb: fastp trimming at Q25, MiXCR alignment, in-frame beta chains only. Records with the same CDR3 protein are collapsed into one entry carrying the most frequent genes and DNA. The sample table lists over 300,000 distinct CDR3 sequences, over 7.5% of them with a count of one. Around 4.1% of the sample rests with the top ten. Including cysteine and phenylalanine, the CDR3 has 15 amino acids. The sequence is cut down to CDR3 DNA, 45 bases in frame from base 1. V and J lose 9 bases and 5 bases, and a span of 22 bases separates them. As encoded in the germline V gene (reference sequence), CDR1 is LNHDA while CDR2 is SQIVND. A word on this clonotype: What antigen it recognizes has not been identified. It has no much larger one-base neighbor in the sample; base qualities were not kept.

This chain joins TRBV19 to TRBJ1-2, with the D gene uncertain. The sample was PBMCs. The source of this sequence is a human donor in good health (CMV status not recorded). Some clones in this sample may be carry-over from other donors' samples. CDR3 region: CASRVPGLTGYGYTF. At the DNA level, the sequence is TGTGCCAGCCGAGTTCCGGGCCTAACGGGGTATGGCTACACCTTC.